This T cell receptor (beta chain) was recovered during a study of shared clonotypes between healthy human individuals. Study-level background: A donor's plate count was three for CD4 naive and three for CD4 memory; CD8 naive had two and CD8 memory one.

Every subset's genomic DNA went evenly onto several immunoSEQ plates. Measured with immunoSEQ multiplex PCR; TCRdb has only the in-frame clones, and not every one. This sample has around 990,000 clones, with roughly 80% found just once. The CDR3 has 13 amino acids. Trimming removed 2 bases at V and 2 bases at J, with 7 bases between. From germline, CDR1 is GTSNPN and CDR2 SVGIG (reference sequence). In the case of this clone: Antigen: not known.

Broader study findings: Relative to memory subsets, naive subsets generally showed larger estimated richness.

V usage is TRBV30 and J usage is TRBJ2-1; either TRBD1 or TRBD2 may supply D (5 bases each). Sequencing used memory CD4+ T cells from PBMCs. Subset denoted: CD45RA-negative fraction. The sequence was collected from a man between 18 and 35 years old in good health. Some clones in this sample may be carry-over from other donors' samples. CDR3 loop: CAWSRGPYNEQFF. CDR3 sequence (DNA): TGTGCCTGGAGTCGGGGACCCTACAATGAGCAGTTCTTC.